This T cell receptor (beta chain) was found in a study of T cell responses to AZD1222 COVID-19 vaccine. Broader study findings: A mostly white British donor set with more females was recruited, and clonal diversity was possibly underestimated.

The germline CDR1 and CDR2 sequences are SQVTM and ANQGSEA. Trimming cost V 2 bases and J 8 bases, with 18 bases left between them. The CDR3 has 15 amino acids. The repertoire was sequenced with immunoSEQ multiplex PCR; TCRdb's copy has only in-frame clones and lacks some. The table has about 180,000 clones, around nine tenths seen once. Of note for this clone: Antigen unknown.

The starting material was peripheral blood, obtained on day 0 of AZD1222 vaccination. This chain uses TRBV29-1 with TRBJ1-4, with a possible D match to TRBD1 (6 bases). The origin of this receptor is an adult in good health. The CDR3 loop is CSVEIGPGRGEKLFF. The CDR3 DNA is TGCAGCGTTGAAATAGGACCCGGGAGGGGGGAAAAACTGTTTTTT.